The 19 T cell receptor beta chains listed next were all sequenced from one sample in a study of cytomegalovirus exposure and HLA in healthy donors. Vbeta (60) and Jbeta (13) primers were used in the PCR. Sequencing was performed with immunoSEQ multiplex PCR; in TCRdb, only in-frame clones are kept and a portion is missing. The table lists about 140,000 clones, approximately 80% of them singletons. Sequences were obtained from PBMCs. The receptors come from a woman in her 40s in good health and CMV-seronegative.

The genes are TRBV4-3 and TRBJ1-2, with D perhaps matching TRBD1 (6 bases). The CDR3 spans 15 residues. V was trimmed by 5 bases and J by 4 bases, leaving 17 bases between them. Looked up from germline, CDR1 is LGHNA and CDR2 is YSLEER. The CDR3 loop is CASSEQGSVPYGYTF. CDR3 nucleotides: TGCGCCAGCAGCGAACAGGGTTCGGTCCCCTATGGCTACACCTTC.

This chain connects TRBV10-3 to TRBJ2-6, with TRBD1 identical over 7 bases. The CDR3 contains 17 residues. With 7 bases clipped from V and 2 bases from J, the junction kept 11 bases outside the gene matches. Germline V gene lookup returns CDR1 ENHRY and CDR2 SYGVKD. CDR3: CAITAHTGVAGANVLTF. As DNA, the CDR3 is TGTGCCATCACGGCCCACACAGGGGTGGCTGGGGCCAACGTCCTGACTTTC.

The CDR3 nucleotides read TGTGCCAGCAGCTTGACATTAGCCAAAAACATTCAGTACTTC. Protein product: CASSLTLAKNIQYF. The chain recombines TRBV11-2 with TRBJ2-4, with D uncertain. V lost 3 bases to trimming and J lost 0 bases, with 6 bases between them. There are 14 residues in the CDR3. The germline V gene has CDR1 SGHAT and CDR2 FQNNGV. Supplemented by reference TRBV11-2 and TRBJ2-4, the full variable domain reads EAGVAQSPRYKIIEKRQSVAFWCNPISGHATLYWYQQILGQGPKLLIQFQNNGVVDDSQLPKDRFSAERLKGVDSTLKIQPAKLEDSAVYLCASSLTLAKNIQYFGAGTRLSVL.

The chain is built from TRBV6-5 and TRBJ2-7; no definite D call. Deletions cut 2 bases from V and 4 bases from J, with 9 bases between. This CDR3 spans 13 amino acids. CDR1 is MNHEY, CDR2 SVGAGI, per germline. CDR3 amino acids: CASSYTHLYEQYF. CDR3 coding DNA: TGTGCCAGCAGTTACACACATTTATACGAGCAGTACTTC.

This clone was counted a single time. The chain carries TRBV5-4 and TRBJ2-1, with D perhaps matching TRBD2 (6 bases). The germline V and J ends were trimmed by 4 bases and 3 bases, with 14 bases remaining between them. CDR3 length: 15 amino acids. Germline V CDR1 and CDR2: SGHNT, YYREEE (reference sequence). CDR3 amino acids: CASSGGTENYNEQFF. In nucleotides, the CDR3 is TGTGCCAGCAGCGGCGGGACCGAAAACTACAATGAGCAGTTCTTC.

V gene TRBV15 combines with J gene TRBJ1-1; tentative D call: TRBD1 (6 bases). The CDR3 contains 18 residues. The ends were cut back, 3 bases at V and 3 bases at J, with 23 bases in the middle. CDR1 and CDR2 (germline): LNHNV, YYDKDF (reference sequence). The CDR3 nucleotides read TGTGCCACCAGCAGTCGGGGCGGGGGCGCGATATTGGACACTGAAGCTTTCTTT. It translates to CATSSRGGGAILDTEAFF. The entire variable domain, with the rest obtained from reference TRBV15 and TRBJ1-1, is as follows: DAMVIQNPRYQVTQFGKPVTLSCSQTLNHNVMYWYQQKSSQAPKLLFHYYDKDFNNEADTPDNFQSRRPNTSFCFLDIRSPGLGDTAMYLCATSSRGGGAILDTEAFFGQGTRLTVV.

The gene calls are TRBV19 and TRBJ1-1; weak D call: TRBD1 (5 bases). CDR3 size: 14 residues. Germline V gene data show CDR1 as LNHDA and CDR2 as SQIVND (reference sequence). The ends were cut back, 5 bases at V and 3 bases at J, with 13 bases in the middle. CDR3 in DNA: TGTGCCAGTAGTTCCCAGGGTGGGCACACTGAAGCTTTCTTT. It translates to CASSSQGGHTEAFF.

There are a few counts of this clone. J is TRBJ1-5 and V is TRBV28; no clear D gene. V gave up 6 bases and J gave up 6 bases, with 12 bases separating them. Germline V gene sequence: CDR1 MDHEN, CDR2 SYDVKM. This CDR3 has 13 amino acids. The CDR3 nucleotides are TGTGCCAGCAGCCGAATGACGGGTCAGCCCCAGCATTTT. Translating gives CASSRMTGQPQHF. The entire variable domain, with the rest obtained from reference TRBV28 and TRBJ1-5, is as follows: DVKVTQSSRYLVKRTGEKVFLECVQDMDHENMFWYRQDPGLGLRLIYFSYDVKMKEKGDIPEGYSVSREKKERFSLILESASTNQTSMYLCASSRMTGQPQHFGDGTRLSIL.

V usage is TRBV28 and J usage is TRBJ2-7; D is possibly TRBD2 (5 bases). Germline loops: CDR1 MDHEN, CDR2 SYDVKM. This CDR3 is built from 14 residues. V was trimmed by 0 bases and J by 6 bases, leaving 12 bases between them. CDR3 residues: CASSLCPGMCEQYF. The CDR3 DNA sequence: TGTGCCAGCAGTTTATGTCCGGGGATGTGCGAGCAGTACTTC.

Regarding this clone: The junction differs from germline at one of its ends, possibly a read error. V usage is TRBV2 and J usage is TRBJ2-7; possibly TRBD2 for D (6 bases). Germline V gives CDR1 SNHLY, CDR2 FYNNEI. CDR3 length: 11 residues. The CDR3 protein is CAGGIAYGQYF. As DNA, the CDR3 is TGTGCCGGAGGGATTGCCTACGGGCAGTACTTC.

The chain joins TRBV15 to TRBJ2-3; 14 nucleotides agree with TRBD2. Germline trimming cut 5 bases from V and 6 bases from J; bases unmatched to any gene: 10. Germline lookup yields CDR1 LNHNV and CDR2 YYDKDF (reference sequence). CDR3 length: 17 amino acids. CDR3 loop: CATSGGTSGRKRDTQYF. CDR3 coding DNA: TGTGCCACCAGCGGAGGGACTAGCGGGAGAAAGAGGGATACGCAGTATTTT.

The chain joins TRBV6-5 to TRBJ2-7; TRBD2 agrees at 7 bases. The CDR3 contains 15 residues. The V gene end was trimmed by 5 bases and the J gene end by 0 bases; junction bases not matched to a gene: 7. Per germline, CDR1 MNHEY and CDR2 SVGAGI. In DNA form, the CDR3 reads TGTGCCAGCAGTCTGTCTAGCGGATACTCCTACGAGCAGTACTTC. Protein sequence: CASSLSSGYSYEQYF.

The chain is built from TRBV9 and TRBJ2-7; no reliable D call. The CDR3 length is 14 residues. The V end lost 0 bases, the J end lost 6 bases, and 13 bases lay between the germline ends. Germline V gene sequence: CDR1 SGDLS, CDR2 YYNGEE. This CDR3 reads CASSVEIVGSEQYF. CDR3 DNA: TGTGCCAGCAGCGTAGAAATTGTTGGTAGCGAGCAGTACTTC.

V is TRBV2 and J is TRBJ2-5; 10 nucleotides align to TRBD1. The CDR3 runs to 15 residues. J gave up 5 bases and V 2 bases, and 5 bases lay outside the gene matches. The germline CDR1 and CDR2 sequences are SNHLY and FYNNEI. CDR3: CASSEPGTGDETQYF. The CDR3 DNA sequence: TGTGCCAGCAGTGAACCCGGGACAGGGGACGAGACCCAGTACTTC.

The chain is built from TRBV27 and TRBJ1-1, with 7 nucleotides matching TRBD1. This CDR3 spans 14 amino acids. Germline-derived CDR1 and CDR2 are MNHEY and SMNVEV (reference sequence). Trimming at V came to 5 bases and at J to 0 bases, leaving 3 bases not matched to a gene. The CDR3 reads CASSPTGMNTEAFF. CDR3 DNA sequence: TGTGCCAGCAGTCCGACAGGGATGAACACTGAAGCTTTCTTT.

The gene calls are TRBV7-9 and TRBJ2-7, with D maybe TRBD2 (6 bases). The CDR3 extends over 13 amino acids. Germline assignment: CDR1 SEHNR and CDR2 FQNEAQ (reference sequence). Trimming took 8 bases from V and 2 from J, leaving 13 bases between them. In DNA, the CDR3 is TGTGCCAGCGGGCAAGGAGGGGCCTACGAGCAGTACTTC. Amino acid sequence: CASGQGGAYEQYF. The entire variable domain, with the rest obtained from reference TRBV7-9 and TRBJ2-7, is as follows: DTGVSQNPRHKITKRGQNVTFRCDPISEHNRLYWYRQTLGQGPEFLTYFQNEAQLEKSRLLSDRFSAERPKGSFSTLEIQRTEQGDSAMYLCASGQGGAYEQYFGPGTRLTVT.

The sample holds a few counts of this clone. The CDR3, as DNA: TGCGCCAGCTCATCGGACATTGAAGCTTTCTTT. Its protein product is CASSSDIEAFF. J is TRBJ1-1 and V is TRBV5-1; D might be TRBD1 (5 bases). The CDR3 loop spans 11 amino acids. The V and J ends lost 7 bases and 7 bases respectively, with 11 bases between them. Per germline, CDR1 SGHRS and CDR2 YFSETQ.

The rearrangement uses TRBV5-4 and TRBJ1-6; TRBD1 agrees at 7 bases. Germline lookup yields CDR1 SGHNT and CDR2 YYREEE (reference sequence). J gave up 14 bases and V 3 bases, and 14 bases lay outside the gene matches. This CDR3 is built from 15 residues. The CDR3 spells CASSSRDSGLWSLHF. DNA of the CDR3: TGTGCCAGCAGCTCCCGGGACAGTGGGTTGTGGTCCCTCCACTTT. Looking up the rest from reference TRBV5-4 and TRBJ1-6 gives the full variable domain: ETGVTQSPTHLIKTRGQQVTLRCSSQSGHNTVSWYQQALGQGPQFIFQYYREEENGRGNFPPRFSGLQFPNYSSELNVNALELDDSALYLCASSSRDSGLWSLHFGNGTRLTVT.

The chain employs TRBV27 and TRBJ1-5; D gene ambiguous. The germline V and J ends were trimmed by 5 bases and 4 bases, with 12 bases remaining between them. CDR1 MNHEY and CDR2 SMNVEV come from the germline V gene (reference sequence). The CDR3 consists of 14 residues. CDR3 protein: CASSPYSRNQPQHF. For the CDR3, the DNA is TGTGCCAGCAGTCCCTACAGCAGGAATCAGCCCCAGCATTTT.